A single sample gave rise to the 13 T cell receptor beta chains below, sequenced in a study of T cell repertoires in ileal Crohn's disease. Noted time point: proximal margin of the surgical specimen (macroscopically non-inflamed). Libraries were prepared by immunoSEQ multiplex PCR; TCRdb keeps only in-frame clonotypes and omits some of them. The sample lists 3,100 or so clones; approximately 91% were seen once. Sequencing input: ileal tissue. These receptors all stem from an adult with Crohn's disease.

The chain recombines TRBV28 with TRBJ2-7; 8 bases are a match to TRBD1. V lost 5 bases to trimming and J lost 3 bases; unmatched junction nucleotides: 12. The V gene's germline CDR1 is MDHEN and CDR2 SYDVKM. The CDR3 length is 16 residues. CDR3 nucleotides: TGTGCCAGCAGTGTGAGTGGACAGGGAGATCGCTACGAGCAGTACTTC. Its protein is CASSVSGQGDRYEQYF.

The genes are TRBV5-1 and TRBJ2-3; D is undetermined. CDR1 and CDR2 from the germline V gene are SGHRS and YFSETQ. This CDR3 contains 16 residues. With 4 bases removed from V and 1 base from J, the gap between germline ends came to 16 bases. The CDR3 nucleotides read TGCGCCAGCAGCGCCGATTGGGGTGGAGGCACAGATACGCAGTATTTT. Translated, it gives CASSADWGGGTDTQYF. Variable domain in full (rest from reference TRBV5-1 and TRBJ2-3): KAGVTQTPRYLIKTRGQQVTLSCSPISGHRSVSWYQQTPGQGLQFLFEYFSETQRNKGNFPGRFSGRQFSNSRSEMNVSTLELGDSALYLCASSADWGGGTDTQYFGPGTRLTVL.

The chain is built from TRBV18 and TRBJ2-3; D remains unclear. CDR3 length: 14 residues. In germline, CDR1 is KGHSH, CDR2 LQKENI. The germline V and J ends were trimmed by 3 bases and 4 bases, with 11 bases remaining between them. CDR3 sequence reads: CASSPSTPPDTQYF. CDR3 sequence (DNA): TGTGCCAGCTCACCGTCGACACCTCCAGATACGCAGTATTTT.

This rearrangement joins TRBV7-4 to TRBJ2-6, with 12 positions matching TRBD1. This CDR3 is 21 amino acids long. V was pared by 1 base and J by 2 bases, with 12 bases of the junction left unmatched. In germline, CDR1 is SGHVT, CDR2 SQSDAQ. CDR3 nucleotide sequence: TGTGCCAGCAGCTTAGGGCCGGGACAGGGGGCGCGGGGTCCTGGGGCCAACGTCCTGACTTTC. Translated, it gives CASSLGPGQGARGPGANVLTF.

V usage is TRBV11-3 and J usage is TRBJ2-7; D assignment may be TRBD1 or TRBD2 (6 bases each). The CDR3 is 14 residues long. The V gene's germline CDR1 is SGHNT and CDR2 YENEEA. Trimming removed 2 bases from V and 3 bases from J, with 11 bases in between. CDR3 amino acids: CASSLYGGHYEQYF. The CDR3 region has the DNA TGTGCCAGCAGCTTATACGGGGGACACTACGAGCAGTACTTC.

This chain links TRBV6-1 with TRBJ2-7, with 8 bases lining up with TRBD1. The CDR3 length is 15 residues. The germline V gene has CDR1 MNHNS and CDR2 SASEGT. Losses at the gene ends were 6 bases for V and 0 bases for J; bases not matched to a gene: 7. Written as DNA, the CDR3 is TGTGCCAGCAGCCCCTTGACAGGGGCCTCCTACGAGCAGTACTTC. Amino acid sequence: CASSPLTGASYEQYF.

The CDR3 sequence is CASGFGTTGELFF. The CDR3 coding sequence is TGTGCCAGCGGCTTTGGGACCACCGGGGAGCTGTTTTTT. The chain employs TRBV9 and TRBJ2-2; the D call may be TRBD1 or TRBD2 (5 bases each). This CDR3 comprises 13 residues. Looked up from germline, CDR1 is SGDLS and CDR2 is YYNGEE. V lost 7 bases to trimming and J lost 4 bases, with 11 bases between them.

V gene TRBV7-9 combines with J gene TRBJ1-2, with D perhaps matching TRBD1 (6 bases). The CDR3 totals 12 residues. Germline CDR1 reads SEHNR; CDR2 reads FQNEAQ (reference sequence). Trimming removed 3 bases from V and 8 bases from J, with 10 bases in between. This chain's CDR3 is CASSLTGIGYTF. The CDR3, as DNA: TGTGCCAGCAGCTTGACAGGTATAGGCTACACCTTC.

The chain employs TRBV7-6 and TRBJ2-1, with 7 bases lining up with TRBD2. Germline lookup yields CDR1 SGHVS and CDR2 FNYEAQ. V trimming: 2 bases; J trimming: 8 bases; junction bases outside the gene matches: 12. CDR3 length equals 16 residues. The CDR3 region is CASSLRSAGAHDEQFF. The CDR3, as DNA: TGTGCCAGCAGCTTAAGGTCGGCGGGAGCACACGATGAGCAGTTCTTC.

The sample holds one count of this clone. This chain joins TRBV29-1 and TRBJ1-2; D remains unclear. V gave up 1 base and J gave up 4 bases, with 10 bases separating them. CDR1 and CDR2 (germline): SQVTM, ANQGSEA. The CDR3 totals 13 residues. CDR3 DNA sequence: TGCAGCGTTGAAGTTCGCAGCCCCTATGGCTACACCTTC. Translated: CSVEVRSPYGYTF.

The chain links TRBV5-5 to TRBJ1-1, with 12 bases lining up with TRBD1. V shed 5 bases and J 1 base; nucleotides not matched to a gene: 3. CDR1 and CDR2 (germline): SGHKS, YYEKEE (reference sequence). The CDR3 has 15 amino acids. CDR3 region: CASRRDRGPNTEAFF. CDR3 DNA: TGTGCCAGCAGGAGGGACAGGGGGCCGAACACTGAAGCTTTCTTT. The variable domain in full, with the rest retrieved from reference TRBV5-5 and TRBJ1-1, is DAGVTQSPTHLIKTRGQQVTLRCSPISGHKSVSWYQQVLGQGPQFIFQYYEKEERGRGNFPDRFSARQFPNYSSELNVNALLLGDSALYLCASRRDRGPNTEAFFGQGTRLTVV.

The CDR3, as DNA: TGTGCCAGCAGCTTATGGGCCAACAGCGGGACTGAAGCTTTCTTT. This gives the protein CASSLWANSGTEAFF. The chain couples TRBV5-8 to TRBJ1-1; D is unclear. The germline gives CDR1 SGHTS, CDR2 YDEGEE. The V and J ends lost 2 bases and 5 bases respectively, with 16 bases between them. The CDR3 length is 15 residues.

The CDR3 bases are TGCGCCAGTCGACAGGATAATTCACCCCTCCACTTT. Protein: CASRQDNSPLHF. This rearrangement joins TRBV4-3 to TRBJ1-6; tentative D call: TRBD1 (6 bases). The V gene's germline CDR1 is LGHNA and CDR2 YSLEER. V lost 9 bases, J lost 5 bases, and 8 bases lay in between. The CDR3 is 12 amino acids.